This passage covers 28 T cell receptor beta chains from one sample sequenced in a study of long-term antiretroviral therapy in people with HIV. Researchers ran immunoSEQ v3.0 at survey level. Repertoires were generated with immunoSEQ multiplex PCR, while TCRdb's copy carries only in-frame clones and drops some. Among roughly 21,000 clones listed, 80% to 90% were seen once. The specimen was unsorted PBMCs, collected 0.2 years before starting antiretroviral therapy. The receptors were sampled from a man aged 18 to 30 with HIV.

The chain recombines TRBV19 with TRBJ1-2; TRBD1 aligns across 8 bases. V lost 7 bases and J lost 6; bases outside the gene matches: 10. Germline V gene sequence: CDR1 LNHDA, CDR2 SQIVND (reference sequence). The CDR3 extends over 14 amino acids. CDR3 in amino acids: CASTPPQGENGYTF. As DNA, the CDR3 is TGTGCCAGTACCCCACCACAGGGGGAGAATGGCTACACCTTC.

The rearrangement links TRBV6-6 to TRBJ1-1, with no clear D. CDR3 size: 10 residues. The germline CDR1 and CDR2 sequences are MNHNY and SVGAGI (reference sequence). The V end lost 5 bases, the J end lost 7 bases, and 5 bases lay between the germline ends. The CDR3 nucleotides read TGTGCCAGCAGTAACCATGAAGCTTTCTTT. Its protein is CASSNHEAFF.

The genes are TRBV5-1 and TRBJ2-4, with D perhaps matching TRBD1 (5 bases). Germline lookup yields CDR1 SGHRS and CDR2 YFSETQ. The CDR3 totals 13 residues. V was shortened by 4 bases and J by 6 bases, with 11 bases between the two germline ends. CDR3 sequence: CASSPDRLNIQYF. CDR3 DNA: TGCGCCAGCAGCCCCGACAGACTAAACATTCAGTACTTC.

The V gene is TRBV4-1, the J gene TRBJ2-1; D unresolved. CDR1 and CDR2 (germline): MGHRA, YSYEKL. V lost 4 bases and J 7 bases, leaving 8 bases between the germline ends. The CDR3 loop spans 12 amino acids. CDR3: CASSPTVNEQFF. The CDR3 DNA follows: TGCGCCAGCAGCCCCACAGTAAATGAGCAGTTCTTC.

The rearrangement joins TRBV25-1 to TRBJ1-1; the D is unclear. Germline lookup yields CDR1 MGHDK and CDR2 SYGVNS. The CDR3 contains 12 residues. With 4 bases removed from V and 0 bases from J, the gap between germline ends came to 3 bases. As DNA, the CDR3 is TGTGCCAGCAGTGGAGTGAACACTGAAGCTTTCTTT. Encoded protein: CASSGVNTEAFF.

V gene TRBV5-1 combines with J gene TRBJ1-1, with TRBD1 matching 7 bases. Germline V gene sequence: CDR1 SGHRS, CDR2 YFSETQ. This CDR3 has 14 residues. V trimming: 8 bases; J trimming: 1 base; junction bases outside the gene matches: 8. CDR3 bases: TGCGCCAGTACACTAGGGGGCCAGAACACTGAAGCTTTCTTT. Translating gives CASTLGGQNTEAFF.

The chain recombines TRBV5-5 with TRBJ1-5, with D maybe TRBD1 (5 bases). Trimming removed 10 bases from V and 2 bases from J, with 13 bases in between. CDR1 SGHKS and CDR2 YYEKEE come from the germline V gene (reference sequence). This CDR3 contains 13 residues. The CDR3 here is CASQGMGNQPQHF. Written as DNA, the CDR3 is TGTGCCTCTCAGGGTATGGGCAATCAGCCCCAGCATTTT.

The chain is built from TRBV4-3 and TRBJ1-1; D is possibly TRBD1 (6 bases). The CDR3 spans 14 residues. Germline CDR1 is LGHNA and CDR2 is YSLEER. The V end lost 1 base, the J end lost 4 bases, and 10 bases lay between the germline ends. CDR3 sequence: CASSQASTGTEAFF. The CDR3 DNA reads TGCGCCAGCAGCCAAGCTTCGACAGGCACTGAAGCTTTCTTT.

The chain links TRBV2 to TRBJ2-7; D possibly corresponds to TRBD1 (6 bases). From germline, CDR1 is SNHLY and CDR2 FYNNEI. V was pared by 6 bases and J by 0 bases, with 15 bases between. This CDR3 contains 15 residues. This chain's CDR3 is CASSQGTVSSYEQYF. The CDR3 coding sequence is TGTGCCAGCAGCCAGGGGACCGTGAGCTCCTACGAGCAGTACTTC.

The V and J genes are TRBV28 and TRBJ2-7; D may be TRBD2 (6 bases). Germline lookup yields CDR1 MDHEN and CDR2 SYDVKM. This CDR3 is built from 13 residues. With 10 bases removed from V and 2 bases from J, the gap between germline ends came to 15 bases. The chain's CDR3 is CATNTAGPYEQYF. The CDR3, as DNA: TGTGCCACCAACACTGCGGGGCCCTACGAGCAGTACTTC.

This clone was observed a single time. The chain couples TRBV19 to TRBJ2-7; 7 nucleotides align to TRBD2. Trimming cost V 5 bases and J 0 bases; bases outside gene matches: 7. CDR1 and CDR2 (germline): LNHDA, SQIVND (reference sequence). The CDR3 extends over 15 amino acids. The CDR3, as DNA: TGTGCCAGTAGTTTCGGCGGGAGTGCCTCCTACGAGCAGTACTTC. Its protein product is CASSFGGSASYEQYF.

The genes are TRBV10-3 and TRBJ1-1; D unresolved. The ends were cut back, 8 bases at V and 8 bases at J, with 12 bases in the middle. The CDR3 covers 11 residues. In germline, CDR1 is ENHRY, CDR2 SYGVKD. CDR3 loop: CAIGLGREAFF. The CDR3 DNA reads as TGTGCCATCGGTTTGGGGAGAGAAGCTTTCTTT.

This rearrangement joins TRBV7-2 to TRBJ1-2; a possible D gene is TRBD1 (5 bases). The V and J ends lost 8 bases and 5 bases respectively, with 12 bases between them. The CDR3 is 12 residues long. CDR1 and CDR2 (germline): SGHTA, FQGNSA. CDR3 protein: CASSDGGYGYTF. The CDR3 DNA reads TGTGCCAGCTCAGACGGGGGGTATGGCTACACCTTC.

This clone was seen more than once but under ten times. The chain couples TRBV29-1 to TRBJ2-2, with 7 bases fitting TRBD2. Germline trimming cut 7 bases from V and 1 base from J; bases unmatched to any gene: 3. Germline CDR1 and CDR2: SQVTM and ANQGSEA. This CDR3 contains 13 residues. CDR3 amino acids: CSAQRENTGELFF. The CDR3 bases are TGCAGCGCACAGCGGGAGAACACCGGGGAGCTGTTTTTT.

The chain joins TRBV6-1 to TRBJ1-5; no clear D gene. The CDR3 runs to 12 residues. Germline V gene lookup returns CDR1 MNHNS and CDR2 SASEGT. Trimming left V 2 bases short and J 4 bases short, with 3 bases between. CDR3 nucleotide sequence: TGTGCCAGCAGTGAACCTAATCAGCCCCAGCATTTT. This translates into CASSEPNQPQHF.

This rearrangement joins TRBV14 to TRBJ2-7; 7 bases map to TRBD2. Germline CDR1 and CDR2: SGHDN and FVKESK. This CDR3 is built from 14 residues. The V gene end was trimmed by 4 bases and the J gene end by 6 bases; junction bases not matched to a gene: 9. Written as DNA, the CDR3 is TGTGCCAGCAGCCTGACGACTAGCCTGGGCGAGCAGTACTTC. It specifies CASSLTTSLGEQYF.

The V gene is TRBV27, the J gene TRBJ2-3; possibly TRBD1 or TRBD2 for D (6 bases each). V lost 5 bases and J lost 2, with 11 bases in between. This CDR3 has 14 amino acids. Per the germline V gene, CDR1 is MNHEY and CDR2 is SMNVEV (reference sequence). The CDR3 loop is CASSLGGYTDTQYF. The CDR3 coding sequence is TGTGCCAGCAGTCTGGGGGGCTACACAGATACGCAGTATTTT.

V and J are TRBV7-2 and TRBJ2-3; D gene unclear. The CDR3 totals 13 residues. CDR1 and CDR2 from the germline V gene are SGHTA and FQGNSA. Trimming pared 1 base from V and 3 bases from J, leaving 5 bases between. The CDR3 DNA reads as TGTGCCAGCAGCTTAGATAGGACAGATACGCAGTATTTT. Protein product: CASSLDRTDTQYF. The full variable domain, its missing parts supplied by reference TRBV7-2 and TRBJ2-3, is GAGVSQSPSNKVTEKGKDVELRCDPISGHTALYWYRQSLGQGLEFLIYFQGNSAPDKSGLPSDRFSAERTGGSVSTLTIQRTQQEDSAVYLCASSLDRTDTQYFGPGTRLTVL.

This sequence joins TRBV10-3 and TRBJ2-1; D is unclear. Germline V CDR1 and CDR2: ENHRY, SYGVKD. The length of the CDR3 is 17 residues. Trimming shortened V by 2 bases and J by 4 bases, and 18 bases separated the two germline ends. The CDR3 loop reads CAISEPGGRLTYNEQFF. The CDR3 bases are TGTGCCATCAGTGAGCCCGGTGGCAGGCTGACATACAATGAGCAGTTCTTC.

The chain couples TRBV30 to TRBJ2-3; TRBD2 agrees at 11 bases. From germline, CDR1 is GTSNPN and CDR2 SVGIG (reference sequence). The V and J ends lost 0 bases and 2 bases, in that order; junction bases with no gene match: 13. The CDR3 extends over 19 amino acids. CDR3 protein: CAWSVPVGLADHFTDTQYF. The DNA of the CDR3 is TGTGCCTGGAGTGTACCCGTGGGACTAGCGGATCATTTCACAGATACGCAGTATTTT.

V and J are TRBV7-9 and TRBJ2-2; D is perhaps TRBD1 (7 bases). This CDR3 has 16 amino acids. CDR1 and CDR2 (germline): SEHNR, FQNEAQ (reference sequence). Between the trimmed V and J ends, which lost 1 base and 3 bases, there was a span of 12 bases. The CDR3 nucleotides read TGTGCCAGCAGCTTAGGGAGGGGGCAAGACACCGGGGAGCTGTTTTTT. Protein sequence: CASSLGRGQDTGELFF.

The rearrangement joins TRBV18 to TRBJ2-1, with D maybe TRBD1 (5 bases). The V gene lost 3 bases and the J gene lost 6 bases, with 15 bases spanning the gap. From germline, CDR1 is KGHSH and CDR2 LQKENI. The CDR3 is made up of 15 amino acids. The CDR3 bases are TGTGCCAGCTCACCCTTGGACAATCACCGCAATGAGCAGTTCTTC. It encodes CASSPLDNHRNEQFF.

J is TRBJ2-3 and V is TRBV7-2; D may be TRBD1 (8 bases). Germline values: CDR1 SGHTA, CDR2 FQGNSA. The V gene lost 4 bases and the J gene lost 5 bases, with 16 bases spanning the gap. The CDR3 has 15 residues. The CDR3 protein is CASSSQTGEGDTQYF. The CDR3, as DNA: TGTGCCAGCAGCTCTCAGACAGGGGAGGGAGATACGCAGTATTTT.

The chain recombines TRBV4-1 with TRBJ2-7; 7 bases fit TRBD1. The CDR3 is 14 residues long. J gave up 5 bases and V 1 base, and 5 bases lay outside the gene matches. Looked up from germline, CDR1 is MGHRA and CDR2 is YSYEKL. Here the CDR3 reads CASSQGAGGNEQYF. The CDR3 DNA reads TGCGCCAGCAGCCAAGGAGCAGGGGGAAACGAGCAGTACTTC.

V usage is TRBV19 and J usage is TRBJ1-1; 7 bases agree with TRBD1. Trimming at V came to 4 bases and at J to 6 bases, leaving 5 bases not matched to a gene. The CDR3 loop spans 13 amino acids. Germline CDR1 is LNHDA and CDR2 is SQIVND (reference sequence). Written as DNA, the CDR3 is TGTGCCAGTAGTAAGAGGGGGCTGGCTGAAGCTTTCTTT. It translates to CASSKRGLAEAFF.

This chain uses TRBV2 with TRBJ1-2; 7 bases match TRBD1. Germline values: CDR1 SNHLY, CDR2 FYNNEI. The CDR3 totals 17 residues. J lost 3 bases, V lost 4 bases, and 14 bases had no gene match. This CDR3 is CASSGDSALTFDYGYTF. The CDR3 nucleotides are TGTGCCAGCAGTGGGGACAGCGCGTTGACGTTTGACTATGGCTACACCTTC.

This chain links TRBV7-3 with TRBJ2-1, with 10 nucleotides matching TRBD2. The CDR3 totals 16 residues. The V segment lost 0 bases and the J segment 3 bases; nucleotides outside the gene matches: 2. CDR1 is SGHTA, CDR2 FQGTGA, per germline. The CDR3 reads CASSLTASGSYNEQFF. The CDR3 coding sequence is TGTGCCAGCAGCTTAACGGCTAGCGGGAGCTACAATGAGCAGTTCTTC.

The rearrangement joins TRBV28 to TRBJ2-7, with D unclear. Germline V lookup: CDR1 MDHEN, CDR2 SYDVKM. V was clipped by 3 bases and J by 2 bases, with 8 bases between them. There are 13 residues in the CDR3. The CDR3 sequence: CASSLDGAYEQYF. In nucleotides, the CDR3 is TGTGCCAGCAGTTTGGATGGGGCCTACGAGCAGTACTTC. The full variable domain, rest sourced from reference TRBV28 and TRBJ2-7, is DVKVTQSSRYLVKRTGEKVFLECVQDMDHENMFWYRQDPGLGLRLIYFSYDVKMKEKGDIPEGYSVSREKKERFSLILESASTNQTSMYLCASSLDGAYEQYFGPGTRLTVT.